The 31 T cell receptor beta chains listed next were all sequenced from one sample in a study of graft-versus-host responses after intestinal transplantation. These TCRs' antigens remain unknown. Libraries were prepared by immunoSEQ multiplex PCR; TCRdb keeps only in-frame clonotypes and omits some of them. This table has 90,000 to 120,000 clones, roughly 87% appearing once. This sample comprised unstimulated CD4+ T cells sorted from spleen or lymph node cells, obtained before intestinal transplant. The receptors stem from a human donor who received an intestinal transplant.

This chain joins TRBV6-6 and TRBJ2-1; 8 bases line up with TRBD2. The trim removed 5 bases at V and 7 bases at J, leaving 7 bases unmatched. The CDR3 consists of 14 residues. Germline V gene sequence: CDR1 MNHNY, CDR2 SVGAGI (reference sequence). The CDR3 coding sequence is TGTGCCAGCAGTGTTAGCGGGGCCTCAAATGAGCAGTTCTTC. Its translation is CASSVSGASNEQFF.

The rearrangement joins TRBV30 to TRBJ2-6; tentatively, D is TRBD1 (5 bases). The V end lost 0 bases, the J end lost 2 bases, and 5 bases lay between the germline ends. Germline V gene sequence: CDR1 GTSNPN, CDR2 SVGIG (reference sequence). There are 14 residues in the CDR3. The CDR3 DNA reads as TGTGCCTGGAGTGTGGGGCCTGGGGCCAACGTCCTGACTTTC. Translation gives CAWSVGPGANVLTF.

In its sample, this clone was seen once. The CDR3 nucleotides read TGTGCCAGCAGCTTCCCCATAGCGGTGGTGGGGGGAGATACGCAGTATTTT. Translation gives CASSFPIAVVGGDTQYF. This chain joins TRBV7-2 and TRBJ2-3, with a tentative D call TRBD2 (6 bases). Trimming stripped 3 bases from V and 5 bases from J, with 21 bases between. CDR3 length: 17 amino acids. Germline lookup yields CDR1 SGHTA and CDR2 FQGNSA.

The rearrangement joins TRBV5-5 to TRBJ1-2; perhaps TRBD1 as D (5 bases). Germline lookup yields CDR1 SGHKS and CDR2 YYEKEE (reference sequence). V lost 0 bases to trimming and J lost 8 bases, with 8 bases between them. This CDR3 comprises 12 residues. CDR3 protein: CASSLGGRGYTF. CDR3 bases: TGTGCCAGCAGCTTGGGGGGACGCGGCTACACCTTC.

The chain is built from TRBV7-9 and TRBJ2-1; 7 bases match TRBD2. Germline V gives CDR1 SEHNR, CDR2 FQNEAQ (reference sequence). The V and J ends lost 3 bases and 4 bases, in that order; junction bases with no gene match: 3. This CDR3 is 14 amino acids long. CDR3 coding DNA: TGTGCCAGCAGCTTTCGACTAGCATACAATGAGCAGTTCTTC. This encodes CASSFRLAYNEQFF.

About this clone: The identical CDR3 is also encoded by other nucleotide sequences in the sample. The genes are TRBV5-1 and TRBJ2-5; D perhaps matches TRBD1 (5 bases). The germline gives CDR1 SGHRS, CDR2 YFSETQ. V shed 0 bases and J shed 3 bases, with 6 bases lying between them. The CDR3 covers 13 residues. The CDR3 bases are TGCGCCAGCAGCTTGGGGGGCGAAGAGACCCAGTACTTC. It yields the protein CASSLGGEETQYF.

The J gene is TRBJ2-7, the V gene TRBV10-3, with TRBD1 matching 11 bases. This CDR3 is 15 amino acids long. Germline CDR1 is ENHRY and CDR2 is SYGVKD. V lost 6 bases, J lost 4 bases, and 8 bases stayed unmatched. The CDR3 coding sequence is TGTGCCATCAGCACCTGGGACAGGGGGACTTACGAGCAGTACTTC. It encodes CAISTWDRGTYEQYF.

About this clone: Germline and junction disagree at one end, which may indicate a read error. Other DNA sequences of this sample code for an identical CDR3. V usage is TRBV7-9 and J usage is TRBJ2-3, with 7 bases matching TRBD2. CDR3 length: 13 residues. Germline CDR1 is SEHNR and CDR2 is FQNEAQ (reference sequence). The CDR3 loop reads CASSQTSTHTQYF. CDR3 sequence (DNA): TGTGCCAGCAGCCAGACTAGCACACATACGCAGTATTTT.

The chain has TRBV7-3 and TRBJ1-2; 8 positions match TRBD1. Germline V gene lookup returns CDR1 SGHTA and CDR2 FQGTGA. This CDR3 is built from 15 residues. After removal of 5 bases from V and 7 bases from J, the junction contained 12 bases not matched to a gene. The CDR3 DNA sequence: TGTGCCAGCAGCCAGGGGGCGGGGACCCGTAGTGGCTACACCTTC. This gives the protein CASSQGAGTRSGYTF.

Here the CDR3 reads CASSLEGFGAYEQYF. The DNA of the CDR3 is TGCGCCAGCAGCTTGGAAGGTTTTGGGGCCTACGAGCAGTACTTC. This chain connects TRBV5-1 to TRBJ2-7; D unclear. Germline CDR1 reads SGHRS; CDR2 reads YFSETQ. Trimming took off 0 bases at V and 2 bases at J, with 12 bases between the two ends. The CDR3 has 15 amino acids.

This clone was recorded only once. The genes are TRBV29-1 and TRBJ2-5; D is unclear. The germline gives CDR1 SQVTM, CDR2 ANQGSEA. This CDR3 has 14 amino acids. The V end lost 4 bases, the J end lost 2 bases, and 14 bases lay between the germline ends. DNA of the CDR3: TGCAGCGTTGTGCGCAAACATTTACAAGAGACCCAGTACTTC. Encoded protein: CSVVRKHLQETQYF. The full variable domain, its missing parts supplied by reference TRBV29-1 and TRBJ2-5, is SAVISQKPSRDICQRGTSLTIQCQVDSQVTMMFWYRQQPGQSLTLIATANQGSEATYESGFVIDKFPISRPNLTFSTLTVSNMSPEDSSIYLCSVVRKHLQETQYFGPGTRLLVL.

DNA for the CDR3: TGTGCCAGTAGTATGGAGGGGAGCTACACCTTC. Protein: CASSMEGSYTF. The V and J genes are TRBV19 and TRBJ1-2; tentatively, D is TRBD1 (5 bases). Looked up from germline, CDR1 is LNHDA and CDR2 is SQIVND (reference sequence). The CDR3 consists of 11 residues. Trimming stripped 3 bases from V and 9 bases from J, with 8 bases between.

This chain links TRBV11-2 with TRBJ2-6; D not certain. The V end was cut by 5 bases, the J end by 5 bases, with 25 bases between. This CDR3 region has 19 residues. In germline, CDR1 is SGHAT, CDR2 FQNNGV. The CDR3 DNA sequence: TGTGCCAGCAGCGCTGGTCCAACAAGCAACAAAAGTCGGGCCAACGTCCTGACTTTC. This codes for CASSAGPTSNKSRANVLTF.

V gene TRBV27 combines with J gene TRBJ2-1; 10 nucleotides agree with TRBD2. The CDR3 is made up of 17 amino acids. From germline, CDR1 is MNHEY and CDR2 SMNVEV (reference sequence). With V trimmed by 2 bases and J by 8 bases, 12 bases remained unmatched. CDR3 amino acids: CASSLASGSHLVDEQFF. The CDR3 region has the DNA TGTGCCAGCAGTTTAGCTAGCGGGAGTCACCTCGTGGATGAGCAGTTCTTC.

The DNA for the CDR3 is TGTGCCAGCAGCTTGGACGGCTACGAGCAGTACTTC. This encodes CASSLDGYEQYF. The chain recombines TRBV11-1 with TRBJ2-7; the D is unclear. The CDR3 has 12 residues. Trimming took 3 bases from V and 3 from J, leaving 6 bases between them. The germline gives CDR1 SGHAT, CDR2 FQDESV (reference sequence).

This chain links TRBV6-5 with TRBJ2-3; unclear D gene. CDR1 and CDR2 (germline): MNHEY, SVGAGI. The CDR3 has 14 residues. V was shortened by 6 bases and J by 4 bases, with 14 bases between the two germline ends. CDR3 in amino acids: CASRPTPVPDTQYF. In nucleotides, the CDR3 is TGTGCCAGCAGGCCTACCCCCGTTCCAGATACGCAGTATTTT.

This chain uses TRBV28 with TRBJ2-3, with D possibly being TRBD2 (5 bases). The CDR3 covers 13 residues. Looked up from germline, CDR1 is MDHEN and CDR2 is SYDVKM. The V and J ends lost 9 bases and 4 bases respectively, with 14 bases between them. The CDR3 protein is CASTPGGADTQYF. Written as DNA, the CDR3 is TGTGCCAGTACTCCAGGAGGCGCAGATACGCAGTATTTT.

The rearrangement joins TRBV7-3 to TRBJ2-1, with 11 bases matching TRBD1. The CDR3 spans 15 residues. CDR1 and CDR2 (germline): SGHTA, FQGTGA. With V trimmed by 2 bases and J by 6 bases, 3 bases remained unmatched. CDR3 nucleotide sequence: TGTGCCAGCAGCTTAGCGGGACAGGGGGGCAATGAGCAGTTCTTC. Translation gives CASSLAGQGGNEQFF.

The chain joins TRBV5-6 to TRBJ2-7, with D perhaps matching TRBD2 (5 bases). This CDR3 is 14 amino acids long. CDR1 SGHDT and CDR2 YYEEEE come from the germline V gene. V gave up 4 bases and J gave up 1 base, with 12 bases separating them. The CDR3 loop reads CASSPDLTSYEQYF. In nucleotides, the CDR3 is TGTGCCAGCAGCCCGGACTTGACTTCCTACGAGCAGTACTTC.

The chain employs TRBV6-5 and TRBJ1-1; D is undetermined. The CDR3 is made up of 13 amino acids. Per germline, CDR1 MNHEY and CDR2 SVGAGI. Trimming left V 5 bases short and J 0 bases short, with 7 bases between. This CDR3 is CASSATVNTEAFF. In DNA form, the CDR3 reads TGTGCCAGCAGTGCGACCGTGAACACTGAAGCTTTCTTT.

The V gene is TRBV6-1, the J gene TRBJ2-7; TRBD2 agrees at 8 bases. V trimming: 0 bases; J trimming: 4 bases; junction bases outside the gene matches: 5. Germline V gene sequence: CDR1 MNHNS, CDR2 SASEGT. CDR3 size: 15 residues. CDR3 in amino acids: CASSEAGTRAYEQYF. The CDR3 DNA follows: TGTGCCAGCAGTGAAGCTGGGACTAGAGCTTACGAGCAGTACTTC.

The rearrangement joins TRBV10-3 to TRBJ2-4; 9 bases are shared with TRBD2. This CDR3 comprises 12 residues. The V gene's germline CDR1 is ENHRY and CDR2 SYGVKD. V lost 3 bases and J lost 15; bases outside the gene matches: 6. The DNA of the CDR3 is TGTGCCATCAGTGAAAGCGGGGGGCGACGGTACTTC. It codes for CAISESGGRRYF.

The V and J genes are TRBV29-1 and TRBJ2-5; possibly TRBD2 for D (5 bases). V lost 6 bases to trimming and J lost 3 bases, with 17 bases between them. In germline, CDR1 is SQVTM, CDR2 ANQGSEA. The CDR3 covers 14 residues. The CDR3: CSVGIRGFEETQYF. The CDR3 region has the DNA TGCAGCGTCGGGATACGAGGGTTTGAAGAGACCCAGTACTTC.

The genes are TRBV28 and TRBJ1-4; D is undetermined. The CDR3 loop spans 15 amino acids. CDR1 MDHEN and CDR2 SYDVKM come from the germline V gene. The V gene lost 6 bases and the J gene lost 0 bases, with 11 bases spanning the gap. CDR3 in amino acids: CASSRPTATNEKLFF. The CDR3 DNA sequence: TGTGCCAGCAGCCGTCCGACGGCAACTAATGAAAAACTGTTTTTT. Drawing the rest from reference TRBV28 and TRBJ1-4, the complete variable domain is DVKVTQSSRYLVKRTGEKVFLECVQDMDHENMFWYRQDPGLGLRLIYFSYDVKMKEKGDIPEGYSVSREKKERFSLILESASTNQTSMYLCASSRPTATNEKLFFGSGTQLSVL.

The chain carries TRBV10-3 and TRBJ2-7, with 7 bases fitting TRBD2. This CDR3 is 15 amino acids long. The V gene end was trimmed by 5 bases and the J gene end by 0 bases; junction bases not matched to a gene: 7. CDR1 and CDR2 (germline): ENHRY, SYGVKD. The CDR3: CAISQSGGTSYEQYF. The CDR3 DNA is TGTGCCATCAGTCAATCCGGGGGGACCTCCTACGAGCAGTACTTC.

The J gene is TRBJ2-4, the V gene TRBV2; tentative D call: TRBD1 (5 bases). Germline V gene sequence: CDR1 SNHLY, CDR2 FYNNEI. The V end lost 6 bases, the J end lost 9 bases, and 15 bases lay between the germline ends. The CDR3 covers 13 residues. The CDR3 protein is CASRDLGASIQYF. CDR3 sequence (DNA): TGTGCCAGCAGAGACCTAGGGGCATCCATTCAGTACTTC.

The chain is built from TRBV11-2 and TRBJ2-7; maybe TRBD1 (5 bases). The CDR3 has 15 residues. In germline, CDR1 is SGHAT, CDR2 FQNNGV. V dropped 5 bases and J dropped 3 bases, with 17 bases sitting between them. The CDR3 protein is CASSPSQGSIYEQYF. In DNA, the CDR3 is TGTGCCAGCAGCCCCAGTCAGGGCTCCATCTACGAGCAGTACTTC.

This clone was recorded once. The J gene is TRBJ1-2, the V gene TRBV28; D possibly corresponds to TRBD1 (5 bases). Germline loops: CDR1 MDHEN, CDR2 SYDVKM. The CDR3 length is 15 residues. The V end was cut by 1 base, the J end by 6 bases, with 15 bases between. CDR3 coding DNA: TGTGCCAGCAGTTTATTGATAGCGGCAGGGCATGGCTACACCTTC. This encodes CASSLLIAAGHGYTF.

The V call is TRBV6-5, the J call TRBJ2-3, with TRBD2 as a possible D gene (6 bases). In germline, CDR1 is MNHEY, CDR2 SVGAGI. Trimming took off 5 bases at V and 4 bases at J, with 10 bases between the two ends. The CDR3 runs to 13 residues. The DNA of the CDR3 is TGTGCCAGCAGTGAATCGGGGGCAGATACGCAGTATTTT. Translating it yields CASSESGADTQYF.

The V call is TRBV27, the J call TRBJ2-2; 12 bases align to TRBD2. The CDR3 is 16 amino acids. V lost 3 bases to trimming and J lost 3 bases; unmatched junction nucleotides: 2. Germline loops: CDR1 MNHEY, CDR2 SMNVEV (reference sequence). The CDR3 DNA reads TGTGCCAGCAGTTTGGGACTAGCGGGTTACACCGGGGAGCTGTTTTTT. It codes for CASSLGLAGYTGELFF.

The chain has TRBV4-1 and TRBJ1-5; D remains unclear. V lost 4 bases and J 5 bases, leaving 12 bases between the germline ends. The CDR3 totals 14 residues. Germline lookup yields CDR1 MGHRA and CDR2 YSYEKL. The CDR3 bases are TGCGCCAGCAGCCTCACAGACTATCATCAGCCCCAGCATTTT. It specifies CASSLTDYHQPQHF.